The text below deals with one T cell receptor beta chain. This clone turned up a few times. Its recognized antigen is unknown. One base away there is no much larger clone; base qualities are not given. TCRbeta CDR3 regions were amplified from genomic DNA by means of the immunoSEQ Assay, a bias-controlled multiplex PCR. On the authors' methods: Nucleated cell counts per sample were estimated from amplification of reference gene primers within the assay. To quantify the absolute abundance of each unique TCRbeta CDR3 rearrangement, sequence reads were collapsed and filtered. For each sample, productive Simpson clonality was calculated as the square root of Simpson's diversity index over productive rearrangements. TCRdb obtained this table from immuneACCESS and retained in-frame rearrangements with V and J assigned. These tables miss some clones; where compared with another copy, unresolved V genes account for less than half of the shortfall, and the remainder is unexplained. V and J calls and clone size are given by that table; D and trimming were obtained from the DNA. The sample table holds about 73,000 clones, of which approximately 83% were seen once. Around 3.9% of the sample lies in the top ten.

The sample belongs to a study of blood T cell repertoires in COVID-19 (dated by TCRdb to about 2020). Notes on the research overall: Samples from collaborators originated in the United States, Italy and Spain and spanned both the acute and convalescent phases of COVID-19. Where HLA class I and class II types were available, the types were taken from metadata supplied by the sample provider, not from assay-based typing. The repertoires were released in a freely available public database meant as a resource for research on the immune response to SARS-CoV-2. The prospective study material was composed of cDNA or gDNA derived from T cells, B-cell-depleted T cells, or PBMCs. The sample metadata nearly always contained a de-identified subject ID, COVID-19 status, age in years and sex. Deeply sampled blood TCRbeta repertoires from subjects exposed to, actively infected with, or recovered from COVID-19 were included in the dataset. Samples came from the ongoing ImmuneRACE study (first 160 participants) plus 1,254 subjects from 6 global collaborators. Study-wide findings and limitations: The quantity of clinical and demographic metadata differed by source and by participant and was supplied without curation.

The collaborating institutions used their own protocols to collect whole blood in K2EDTA tubes. Collaborator samples were shipped for TCRbeta analysis as frozen whole blood, isolated PBMCs, or DNA extracted from either sample type. V has 0 bases trimmed and J has 1 base trimmed; junction bases matching no gene number 7. The CDR3 sequence holds 16 residues, the cysteine and phenylalanine included. This entry keeps only the CDR3 DNA: 48 bases, framed from base 1. The germline V gene yields SGDLS for CDR1 and YYNGEE for CDR2. The sequenced sample consisted of peripheral blood. The rearrangement combines TRBV9 with TRBJ2-7; 7 central nucleotides agree with TRBD1. The clonotype originates from a woman aged 60-70 years with acute or convalescent COVID-19. The CDR3 amino acid sequence is: CASSVAPDRTSYEQYF. The DNA sequence is given as TGTGCCAGCAGCGTAGCCCCGGACAGGACGTCCTACGAGCAGTACTTC.